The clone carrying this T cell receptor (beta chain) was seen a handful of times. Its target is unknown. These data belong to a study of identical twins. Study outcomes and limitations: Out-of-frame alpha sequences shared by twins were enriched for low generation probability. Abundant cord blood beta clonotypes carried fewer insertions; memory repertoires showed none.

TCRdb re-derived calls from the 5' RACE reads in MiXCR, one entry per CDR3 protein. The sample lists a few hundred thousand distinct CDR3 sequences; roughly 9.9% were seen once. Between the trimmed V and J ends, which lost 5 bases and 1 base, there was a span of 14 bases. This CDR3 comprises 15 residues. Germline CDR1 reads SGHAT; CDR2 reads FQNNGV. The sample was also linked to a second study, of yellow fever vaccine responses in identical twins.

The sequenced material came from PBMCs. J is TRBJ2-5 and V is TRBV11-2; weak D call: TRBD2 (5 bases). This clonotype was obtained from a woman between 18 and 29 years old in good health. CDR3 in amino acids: CASSLQLGRQETQYF. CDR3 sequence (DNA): TGTGCCAGCAGCCTCCAACTAGGCCGCCAAGAGACCCAGTACTTC.